The next 14 T cell receptor beta chains were all read from a single sample in a study of OX40 agonist ivuxolimab in advanced cancers. Assay: immunoSEQ multiplex PCR; the TCRdb copy retains only in-frame clones and omits some. Of tens of thousands of clones listed, just over 85% are singletons. The starting material was CD4+ or CD8+ T cells sorted from blood, obtained in a trial of the OX40 agonist ivuxolimab. The receptors here all came from an adult with an advanced solid tumor such as melanoma, head and neck, liver or kidney cancer.

The chain recombines TRBV7-6 with TRBJ1-3; D possibly corresponds to TRBD1 (5 bases). The CDR3 is made up of 17 amino acids. CDR1 is SGHVS, CDR2 FNYEAQ, per germline. V gave up 0 bases and J gave up 0 bases, with 12 bases separating them. This CDR3 is CASSLAGTGHSGNTIYF. CDR3 nucleotide sequence: TGTGCCAGCAGCTTAGCAGGGACGGGCCACTCTGGAAACACCATATATTTT. Filled out from reference TRBV7-6 and TRBJ1-3, the complete variable domain reads GAGVSQSPRYKVTKRGQDVALRCDPISGHVSLYWYRQALGQGPEFLTYFNYEAQQDKSGLPNDRFSAERPEGSISTLTIQRTEQRDSAMYRCASSLAGTGHSGNTIYFGEGSWLTVV.

The CDR3 bases are TGTGCCAGCAGCAACGGGATTTCCTACGAGCAGTACTTC. It yields the protein CASSNGISYEQYF. The gene calls are TRBV21-1 and TRBJ2-7; whether TRBD2, the table's D call, matches the DNA was not checked. TRBV21-1 is a recognized pseudogene. This CDR3 contains 13 residues.

This clone was found a few times. The rearrangement joins TRBV9 to TRBJ1-5; tentative D call: TRBD1 (5 bases). The CDR3 runs to 12 residues. V lost 7 bases, J lost 4 bases, and 9 bases lay in between. CDR1 and CDR2 (germline): SGDLS, YYNGEE. Written as DNA, the CDR3 is TGTGCCAGCGGGGGAGGGAATCAGCCCCAGCATTTT. Amino acids: CASGGGNQPQHF.

The chain combines TRBV2 with TRBJ2-3; a weak D match, TRBD2 (6 bases). The CDR3 loop spans 14 amino acids. V lost 8 bases to trimming and J lost 2 bases, with 14 bases between them. From germline, CDR1 is SNHLY and CDR2 FYNNEI. The CDR3 protein is CASGAGLITDTQYF. For the CDR3, the DNA is TGTGCCAGCGGGGCGGGACTCATCACAGATACGCAGTATTTT.

The J gene is TRBJ1-1, the V gene TRBV14; maybe TRBD1 (6 bases). CDR3 length equals 14 residues. CDR1 and CDR2 (germline): SGHDN, FVKESK. Trimming took 4 bases from V and 2 from J, leaving 11 bases between them. The DNA of the CDR3 is TGTGCCAGCAGCCCTACAGGGACCAACACTGAAGCTTTCTTT. This codes for CASSPTGTNTEAFF.

V is TRBV29-1 and J is TRBJ2-1; TRBD2 matches 10 bases. The germline gives CDR1 SQVTM, CDR2 ANQGSEA. This CDR3 region has 18 residues. V lost 8 bases, J lost 3 bases, and 19 bases stayed unmatched. As DNA, the CDR3 is TGCAGCATAAAAGGACCTAGCGGGGGCTCCTCAAACTACAATGAGCAGTTCTTC. Translation gives CSIKGPSGGSSNYNEQFF.

This chain connects TRBV4-1 to TRBJ2-7; D is possibly TRBD2 (5 bases). CDR1 is MGHRA, CDR2 YSYEKL, per germline. CDR3 length: 15 amino acids. Trimming cost V 3 bases and J 6 bases, with 18 bases left between them. Here the CDR3 DNA reads TGCGCCAGCAGCCACCTATCTGGAGGTCAGCTCGAGCAGTACTTC. Amino acid sequence: CASSHLSGGQLEQYF.

The chain combines TRBV13 with TRBJ2-3, with a possible D match to TRBD2 (5 bases). The CDR3 has 14 residues. Trimming pared 6 bases from V and 0 bases from J, leaving 10 bases between. The germline V gene encodes CDR1 PRHDT and CDR2 FYEKMQ (reference sequence). The CDR3 DNA is TGTGCCAGCAGAGGACTTTTTAGCACAGATACGCAGTATTTT. It codes for CASRGLFSTDTQYF. Filled out from reference TRBV13 and TRBJ2-3, the complete variable domain reads AAGVIQSPRHLIKEKRETATLKCYPIPRHDTVYWYQQGPGQDPQFLISFYEKMQSDKGSIPDRFSAQQFSDYHSELNMSSLELGDSALYFCASRGLFSTDTQYFGPGTRLTVL.

The gene calls are TRBV4-1 and TRBJ2-7; TRBD1 matches 10 bases. CDR1 is MGHRA and CDR2 is YSYEKL in the germline V gene. The CDR3 spans 17 residues. J gave up 3 bases and V 4 bases, and 12 bases lay outside the gene matches. In DNA form, the CDR3 reads TGCGCCAGCAGCCCCCTAGGTAAGGGACAGGGGTACTACGAGCAGTACTTC. Its translation: CASSPLGKGQGYYEQYF.

This clone showed up just a few times. This chain connects TRBV7-9 to TRBJ1-2, with TRBD1 matching 7 bases. V lost 1 base and J lost 2; bases outside the gene matches: 7. Germline V gives CDR1 SEHNR, CDR2 FQNEAQ (reference sequence). This CDR3 has 16 residues. CDR3 in DNA: TGTGCCAGCAGCTTAGGGCCGGCAGGGGGAAACTATGGCTACACCTTC. Amino acid sequence: CASSLGPAGGNYGYTF.

This clone turned up a few times. This sequence joins TRBV7-2 and TRBJ1-1; D is possibly TRBD1 (5 bases). This CDR3 region has 15 residues. The germline V and J ends were trimmed by 5 bases and 2 bases, with 15 bases remaining between them. Looked up from germline, CDR1 is SGHTA and CDR2 is FQGNSA. The CDR3 sequence is CASSQGTGQNTEAFF. The CDR3 bases are TGTGCCAGCAGCCAAGGGACGGGTCAAAACACTGAAGCTTTCTTT.

This clone was seen just once. V and J are TRBV4-1 and TRBJ1-1; D ambiguous. Germline CDR1 is MGHRA and CDR2 is YSYEKL. The CDR3 is made up of 13 amino acids. The V and J ends lost 3 bases and 4 bases respectively, with 9 bases between them. CDR3 in DNA: TGCGCCAGCAGCCAGGATAGTAGCACTGAAGCTTTCTTT. It specifies CASSQDSSTEAFF.

The chain employs TRBV7-9 and TRBJ2-3; D not resolved. V lost 4 bases to trimming and J lost 6 bases, with 14 bases between them. This CDR3 contains 14 residues. Germline lookup yields CDR1 SEHNR and CDR2 FQNEAQ (reference sequence). The CDR3, as DNA: TGTGCCAGCAGCTCGAGGTATGAGCCGGATACGCAGTATTTT. It yields the protein CASSSRYEPDTQYF.

This clone was observed a single time. This rearrangement joins TRBV2 to TRBJ1-4; TRBD1 matches 8 bases. After removal of 6 bases from V and 4 bases from J, the junction contained 7 bases not matched to a gene. The germline V gene has CDR1 SNHLY and CDR2 FYNNEI. The CDR3 runs 15 residues. The CDR3 reads CASSEDRAVNEKLFF. The CDR3 region has the DNA TGTGCCAGCAGCGAGGACAGGGCTGTTAATGAAAAACTGTTTTTT.